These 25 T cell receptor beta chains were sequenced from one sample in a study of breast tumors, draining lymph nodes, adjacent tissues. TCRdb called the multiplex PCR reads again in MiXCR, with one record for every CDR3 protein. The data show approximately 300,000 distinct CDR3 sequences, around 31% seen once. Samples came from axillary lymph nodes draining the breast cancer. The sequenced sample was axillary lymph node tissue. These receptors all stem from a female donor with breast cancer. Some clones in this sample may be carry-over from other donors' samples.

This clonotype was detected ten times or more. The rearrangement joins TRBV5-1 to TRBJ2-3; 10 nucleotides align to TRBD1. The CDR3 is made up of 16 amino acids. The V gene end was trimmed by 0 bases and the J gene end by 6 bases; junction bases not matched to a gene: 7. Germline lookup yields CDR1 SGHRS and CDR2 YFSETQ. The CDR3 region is CASSLGDRGLRDTQYF. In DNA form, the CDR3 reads TGCGCCAGCAGCTTGGGGGACAGGGGTCTCAGGGATACGCAGTATTTT.

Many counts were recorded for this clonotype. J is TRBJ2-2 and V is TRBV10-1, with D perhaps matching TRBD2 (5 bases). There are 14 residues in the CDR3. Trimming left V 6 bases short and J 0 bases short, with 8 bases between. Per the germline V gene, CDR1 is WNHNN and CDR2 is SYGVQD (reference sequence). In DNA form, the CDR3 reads TGCGCCAGCAGGGCCGGGACGAACACCGGGGAGCTGTTTTTT. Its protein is CASRAGTNTGELFF.

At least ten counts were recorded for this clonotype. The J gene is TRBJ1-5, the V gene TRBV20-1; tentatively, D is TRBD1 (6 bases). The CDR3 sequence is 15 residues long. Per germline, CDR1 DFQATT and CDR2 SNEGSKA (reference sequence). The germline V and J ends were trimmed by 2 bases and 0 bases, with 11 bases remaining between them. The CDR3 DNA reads TGCAGTGCTAGAAGGGGGAACCCTAGCAATCAGCCCCAGCATTTT. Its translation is CSARRGNPSNQPQHF.

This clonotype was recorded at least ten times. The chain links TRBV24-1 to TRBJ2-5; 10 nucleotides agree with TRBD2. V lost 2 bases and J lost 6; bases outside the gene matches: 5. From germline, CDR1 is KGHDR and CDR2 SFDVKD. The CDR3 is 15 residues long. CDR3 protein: CATSDSAGGFKTQYF. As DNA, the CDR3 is TGTGCCACCAGTGATTCAGCGGGAGGGTTTAAGACCCAGTACTTC.

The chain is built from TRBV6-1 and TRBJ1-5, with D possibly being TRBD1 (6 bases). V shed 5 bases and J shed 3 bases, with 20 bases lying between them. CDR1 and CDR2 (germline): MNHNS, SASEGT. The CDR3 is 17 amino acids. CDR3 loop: CASSTTSGQSNNQPQHF. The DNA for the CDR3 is TGTGCCAGCAGTACTACCAGCGGACAGAGTAACAATCAGCCCCAGCATTTT.

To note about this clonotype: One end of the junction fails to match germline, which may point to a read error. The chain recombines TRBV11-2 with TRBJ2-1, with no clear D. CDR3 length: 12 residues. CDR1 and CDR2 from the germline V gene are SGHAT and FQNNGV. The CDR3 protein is CAGSLVRNEQFF. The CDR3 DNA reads TGTGCCGGCAGCTTAGTAAGGAATGAGCAGTTCTTC.

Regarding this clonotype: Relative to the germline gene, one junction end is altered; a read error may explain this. Here the CDR3 DNA reads TGTGCCAGCAGCCCCGGGACAGGGGCCGGGGAGCCGTTTTTT. Translated: CASSPGTGAGEPFF. The J gene is TRBJ2-2, the V gene TRBV13; 10 bases are shared with TRBD1. CDR3 size: 14 residues. Germline CDR1 is PRHDT and CDR2 is FYEKMQ (reference sequence).

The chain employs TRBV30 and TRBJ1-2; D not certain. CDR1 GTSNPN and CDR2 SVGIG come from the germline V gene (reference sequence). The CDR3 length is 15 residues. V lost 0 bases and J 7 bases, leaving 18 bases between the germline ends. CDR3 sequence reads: CAWSVISSGLGGYTF. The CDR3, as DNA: TGTGCCTGGAGTGTAATTTCGTCCGGGTTGGGTGGCTACACCTTC.

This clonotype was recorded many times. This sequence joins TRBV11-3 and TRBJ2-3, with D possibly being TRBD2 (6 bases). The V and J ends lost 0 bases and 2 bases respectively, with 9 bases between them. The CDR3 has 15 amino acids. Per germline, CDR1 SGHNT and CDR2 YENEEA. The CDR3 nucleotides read TGTGCCAGCAGCTTAGAGGTAGCGGACACAGATACGCAGTATTTT. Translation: CASSLEVADTDTQYF. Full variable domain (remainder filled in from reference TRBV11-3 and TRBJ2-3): EAGVVQSPRYKIIEKKQPVAFWCNPISGHNTLYWYLQNLGQGPELLIRYENEEAVDDSQLPKDRFSAERLKGVDSTLKIQPAELGDSAVYLCASSLEVADTDTQYFGPGTRLTVL.

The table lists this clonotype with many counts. CDR3 region: CASGRGVGEKLFF. DNA for the CDR3: TGTGCCAGCGGCCGGGGGGTGGGGGAAAAACTGTTTTTT. V and J are TRBV6-5 and TRBJ1-4; D possibly corresponds to TRBD1 (5 bases). The V gene's germline CDR1 is MNHEY and CDR2 SVGAGI. The ends were cut back, 8 bases at V and 8 bases at J, with 15 bases in the middle. The CDR3 is 13 amino acids.

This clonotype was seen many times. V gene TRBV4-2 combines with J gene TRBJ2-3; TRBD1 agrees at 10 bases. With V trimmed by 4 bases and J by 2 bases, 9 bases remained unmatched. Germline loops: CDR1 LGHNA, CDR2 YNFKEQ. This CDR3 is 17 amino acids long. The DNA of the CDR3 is TGTGCCAGCAGCCGACAATCCGGGACAGGGGCCACAGATACGCAGTATTTT. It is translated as CASSRQSGTGATDTQYF.

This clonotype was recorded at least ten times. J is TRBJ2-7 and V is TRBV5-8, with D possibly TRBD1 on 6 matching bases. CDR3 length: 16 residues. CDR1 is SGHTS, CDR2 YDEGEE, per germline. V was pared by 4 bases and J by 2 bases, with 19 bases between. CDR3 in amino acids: CASSRTLQGKPYEQYF. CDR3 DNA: TGTGCCAGCAGCCGGACCCTACAGGGTAAACCCTACGAGCAGTACTTC. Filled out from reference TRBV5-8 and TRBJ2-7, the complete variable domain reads EAGVTQSPTHLIKTRGQQATLRCSPISGHTSVYWYQQALGLGLQFLLWYDEGEERNRGNFPPRFSGRQFPNYSSELNVNALELEDSALYLCASSRTLQGKPYEQYFGPGTRLTVT.

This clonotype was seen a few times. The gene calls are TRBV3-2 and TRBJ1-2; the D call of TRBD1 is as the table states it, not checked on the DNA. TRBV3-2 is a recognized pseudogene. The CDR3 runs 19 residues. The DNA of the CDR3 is TGTGCCAGCAGCTCTCGTGGGACAGGGGGCAAGTCCCTTAACTATGGCTACACCTTC. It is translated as CASSSRGTGGKSLNYGYTF.

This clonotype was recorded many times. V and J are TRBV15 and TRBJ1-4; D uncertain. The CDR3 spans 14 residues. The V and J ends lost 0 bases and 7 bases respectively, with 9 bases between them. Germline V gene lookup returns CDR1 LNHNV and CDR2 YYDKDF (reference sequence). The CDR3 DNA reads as TGTGCCACCAGCAGAGATCATAGGGCTGAAAAACTGTTTTTT. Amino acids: CATSRDHRAEKLFF.

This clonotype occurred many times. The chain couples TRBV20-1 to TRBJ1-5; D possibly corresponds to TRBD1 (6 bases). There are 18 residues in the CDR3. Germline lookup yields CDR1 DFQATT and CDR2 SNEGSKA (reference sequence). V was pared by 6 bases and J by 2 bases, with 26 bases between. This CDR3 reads CSAEGQSAPKYGNQPQHF. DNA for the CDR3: TGCAGTGCAGAAGGACAGTCGGCACCTAAGTATGGCAATCAGCCCCAGCATTTT.

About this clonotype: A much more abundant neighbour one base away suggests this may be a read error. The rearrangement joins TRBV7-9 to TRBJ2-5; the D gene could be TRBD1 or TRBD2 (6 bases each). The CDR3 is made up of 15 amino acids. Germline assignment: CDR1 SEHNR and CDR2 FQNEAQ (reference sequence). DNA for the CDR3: TGTGCCAGCAGCTTATCCTTGGGGGGACAAGAGACCCAGCACTTC. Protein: CASSLSLGGQETQHF.

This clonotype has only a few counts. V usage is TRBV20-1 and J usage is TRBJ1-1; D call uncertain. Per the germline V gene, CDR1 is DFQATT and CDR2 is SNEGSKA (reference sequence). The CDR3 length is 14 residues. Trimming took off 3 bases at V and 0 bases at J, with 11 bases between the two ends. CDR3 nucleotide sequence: TGCAGTGCTAGGGGTGGGTGGGTGAACACTGAAGCTTTCTTT. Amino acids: CSARGGWVNTEAFF.

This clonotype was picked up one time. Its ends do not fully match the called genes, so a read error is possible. CDR3 sequence: CASSLHPGTGNIGMNYGYAF. DNA for the CDR3: TGTGCCAGCAGCTTACACCCCGGGACAGGGAATATAGGCATGAACTATGGCTACGCCTTC. The V gene is TRBV7-6, the J gene TRBJ1-2, with 9 nucleotides matching TRBD1. The CDR3 sequence is 20 residues long. CDR1 is SGHVS and CDR2 is FNYEAQ in the germline V gene.

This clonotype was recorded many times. This CDR3 reads CASSGWTSGKEKNEQFF. The DNA of the CDR3 is TGCGCCAGCAGTGGGTGGACTAGCGGGAAGGAGAAGAATGAGCAGTTCTTC. The genes are TRBV10-1 and TRBJ2-1, with 12 positions matching TRBD2. Trimming removed 4 bases from V and 7 bases from J; junction bases left unmatched: 11. Germline V CDR1 and CDR2: WNHNN, SYGVQD (reference sequence). This CDR3 comprises 17 residues.

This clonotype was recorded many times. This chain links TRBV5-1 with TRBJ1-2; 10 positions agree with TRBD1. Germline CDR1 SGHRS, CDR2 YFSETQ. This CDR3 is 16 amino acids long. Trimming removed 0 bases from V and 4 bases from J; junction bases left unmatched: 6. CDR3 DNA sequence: TGCGCCAGCAGCTTGGGCGACAGGGGGCGCGCCTATGGCTACACCTTC. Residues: CASSLGDRGRAYGYTF.

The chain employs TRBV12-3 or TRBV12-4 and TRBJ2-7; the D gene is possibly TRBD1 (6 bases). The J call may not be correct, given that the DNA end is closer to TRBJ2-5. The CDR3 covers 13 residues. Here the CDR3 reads CASAVGAQETQYF. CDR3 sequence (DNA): TGTGCCAGCGCGGTGGGGGCGCAAGAGACCCAGTACTTC.

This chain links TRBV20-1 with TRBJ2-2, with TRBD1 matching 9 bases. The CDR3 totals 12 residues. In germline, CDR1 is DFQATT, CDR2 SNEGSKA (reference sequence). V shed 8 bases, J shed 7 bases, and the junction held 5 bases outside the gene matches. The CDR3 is CSSTGGSGELFF. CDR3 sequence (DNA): TGCAGTTCGACAGGGGGAAGCGGGGAGCTGTTTTTT.

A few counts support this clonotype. CDR3 protein: CSPDGLAGGGGETQYF. The CDR3 region has the DNA TGCAGCCCTGATGGTCTAGCGGGAGGGGGGGGAGAGACCCAGTACTTC. V and J are TRBV20-1 and TRBJ2-5, with 12 bases that match TRBD2. Per germline, CDR1 DFQATT and CDR2 SNEGSKA (reference sequence). The CDR3 totals 16 residues.

Here the CDR3 reads CASLTSGTGASIGGNIQYF. Here the CDR3 DNA reads TGTGCCAGTTTAACTTCCGGGACAGGAGCTTCGATTGGGGGGAACATTCAGTACTTC. The chain has TRBV10-3 and TRBJ2-4; 8 bases line up with TRBD1. With V trimmed by 10 bases and J by 7 bases, 27 bases remained unmatched. The CDR3 extends over 19 amino acids. The germline V gene has CDR1 ENHRY and CDR2 SYGVKD.

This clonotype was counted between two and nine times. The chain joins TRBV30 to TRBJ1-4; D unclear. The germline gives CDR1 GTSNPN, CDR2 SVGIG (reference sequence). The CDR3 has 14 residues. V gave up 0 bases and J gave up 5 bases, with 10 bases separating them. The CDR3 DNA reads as TGTGCCTGGAGTGTAAAGGGCGGGAATGAAAAACTGTTTTTT. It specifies CAWSVKGGNEKLFF.